Each of the 3 T cell receptor beta chains below was sequenced from the same sample in a study of shared clonotypes between healthy human individuals. The assay was immunoSEQ multiplex PCR, and TCRdb's table has in-frame clones only and misses some. The sample has more than 200,000 clones; under 80% are singletons. Sequenced material: memory CD4+ T cells sorted from blood. Subset in this sample: CD45RA-negative fraction. The receptors stem from a man aged 25 to 40 in good health.

V and J are TRBV27 and TRBJ2-3, with D tentatively TRBD1 or TRBD2 (6 bases each). Germline V gene sequence: CDR1 MNHEY, CDR2 SMNVEV (reference sequence). The CDR3 sequence is 15 residues long. V was shortened by 2 bases and J by 3 bases, with 12 bases between the two germline ends. CDR3 nucleotides: TGTGCCAGCAGTTTACGCAGGAGGGGGACAGATACGCAGTATTTT. This translates into CASSLRRRGTDTQYF.

This clone came up a few times. The genes are TRBV6-1 and TRBJ1-2; D not resolved. CDR1 and CDR2 from the germline V gene are MNHNS and SASEGT. The V end was cut by 5 bases, the J end by 4 bases, with 14 bases between. This CDR3 has 14 amino acids. The CDR3 protein is CASSPAAALYGYTF. Written as DNA, the CDR3 is TGTGCCAGCAGTCCTGCAGCAGCCCTCTATGGCTACACCTTC.

The chain employs TRBV7-9 and TRBJ2-7, with 9 bases that match TRBD2. Germline values: CDR1 SEHNR, CDR2 FQNEAQ (reference sequence). The ends lost 3 bases at V and 4 bases at J; junction bases unmatched: 10. The CDR3 is 16 amino acids. CDR3 region: CASSFGGGRATYEQYF. The CDR3 region has the DNA TGTGCCAGCAGCTTTGGCGGCGGGAGGGCCACATACGAGCAGTACTTC.